Listed below are T cell receptor beta chains from one sample, sequenced in a study of CD8 T cells in Susac syndrome. TCRdb re-called the immunoSEQ multiplex PCR reads through MiXCR, storing one row per CDR3 protein. The table lists about 180,000 distinct CDR3 sequences, 90% to 95% of them singletons. The sequenced material came from CD4+ T cells from PBMCs. The receptors derive from a human donor with Susac syndrome. The CDR3 runs from the conserved cysteine through the conserved F or W. D genes are given only for firm matches. Not all rows give a size; the values are once, few, many and, for expanded clones, a class.

NA TRBJ1-1 NA TRBV30 CAWGFQGNTEAFF TGTGCCTGGGGATTCCAGGGGAACACTGAAGCTTTCTTT
NA TRBJ2-2 NA TRBV14 CASRPNLAGELFF TGTGCCAGCAGGCCGAACCTCGCCGGGGAGCTGTTTTTT
NA TRBJ2-7 NA TRBV5-1 CASSLQGGAYEQYF TGCGCCAGCAGCTTGCAGGGCGGTGCCTACGAGCAGTACTTC
NA TRBJ2-1 NA TRBV5-1 CASSPRTNEQFF TGCGCCAGCAGCCCAAGGACAAATGAGCAGTTCTTC
once TRBJ1-1 NA TRBV4-3 CASSSGLKNTEAFF TGCGCCAGCAGCTCGGGACTGAAGAACACTGAAGCTTTCTTT
NA TRBJ1-1 NA TRBV6-5 CASSDPGDTEAFF TGTGCCAGCAGCGATCCAGGGGATACTGAAGCTTTCTTT
NA TRBJ1-1 NA TRBV5-1 CASSSAGGGTEAFF TGCGCCAGCAGCTCTGCCGGGGGAGGGACTGAAGCTTTCTTT
NA TRBJ2-2 NA TRBV29-1 CSARGRGLFF TGCAGCGCGAGGGGCAGGGGGCTGTTTTTT
NA TRBJ1-2 TRBD1 TRBV7-2 CASSPYRGNYGYTF TGTGCCAGCAGCCCCTACAGGGGTAACTATGGCTACACCTTC
NA TRBJ1-4 TRBD1 TRBV20-1 CSATSHGTGPEKLFF TGCAGTGCTACTTCCCACGGGACAGGACCAGAAAAACTGTTTTTT
NA TRBJ1-5 TRBD1 TRBV19 CASSMGQNSNQPQHF TGTGCCAGTAGTATGGGACAGAATAGCAATCAGCCCCAGCATTTT
NA TRBJ1-2 NA TRBV29-1 CSASRTVPTNYGYTF TGCAGCGCCTCAAGGACGGTCCCTACTAACTATGGCTACACCTTC
NA TRBJ1-1 NA TRBV11-2 CASSLDLTRPEAFF TGTGCCAGCAGCTTAGATCTGACCAGACCTGAAGCTTTCTTT
NA TRBJ1-1 NA TRBV3-1 CASSQDMVNTEAFF TGTGCCAGCAGCCAAGATATGGTGAACACTGAAGCTTTCTTT
NA TRBJ2-3 TRBD1 TRBV20-1 CSAGRWTGSDTQYF TGCAGTGCAGGGAGGTGGACAGGGAGCGATACGCAGTATTTT
NA TRBJ2-5 NA TRBV7-9 CASSRPGLGGETQYF TGTGCCAGCAGCCGGCCGGGACTGGGGGGAGAGACCCAGTACTTC
once TRBJ2-2 TRBD2 TRBV11-2 CASSSFSGGDVGGELFF TGTGCCAGCAGCTCATTTAGCGGGGGGGATGTCGGCGGGGAGCTGTTTTTT
NA TRBJ1-5 TRBD1 TRBV4-1 CASSQVRGGLGNQPQHF TGCGCCAGCAGCCAAGTAAGAGGGGGCCTGGGCAATCAGCCCCAGCATTTT
NA TRBJ2-5 NA TRBV6-1 CASSDWGETQYF TGTGCCAGCAGTGACTGGGGCGAGACCCAGTACTTC
NA TRBJ2-5 TRBD1 TRBV20-1 CSARDLAGGARETQYF TGCAGTGCTAGAGATCTGGCAGGGGGCGCACGGGAGACCCAGTACTTC
NA TRBJ1-6 NA TRBV6-5 CASSYGRDIGSPLHF TGTGCCAGCAGTTACGGTCGGGACATAGGATCACCCCTCCACTTT
NA TRBJ2-7 TRBD1 TRBV13 CASSPAGTASYEQYF TGTGCCAGCAGCCCCGCCGGGACAGCGTCTTACGAGCAGTACTTC
NA TRBJ1-4 NA TRBV6-5 CASSYSGAGLMNEKLFF TGTGCCAGCAGTTACAGTGGAGCCGGTCTGATGAATGAAAAACTGTTTTTT
NA TRBJ2-5 NA TRBV20-1 CSARGQGRGETQYF TGCAGTGCTAGAGGCCAGGGTAGGGGCGAGACCCAGTACTTC
NA TRBJ1-6 TRBD1 TRBV20-1 CSAESRGQYNSPLHF TGCAGTGCCGAGAGTAGGGGGCAATATAATTCACCCCTCCACTTT
NA TRBJ2-1 TRBD2 TRBV9 CASSVTSGVSYNEQFF TGTGCCAGCAGCGTAACTAGCGGAGTCTCCTACAATGAGCAGTTCTTC
NA TRBJ2-3 TRBD2 TRBV20-1 CSARGIRGLAGGQTLISSTDTQYF TGCAGTGCTAGAGGAATTAGAGGACTAGCGGGGGGCCAAACCCTTATCTCTAGCACAGATACGCAGTATTTT
NA TRBJ2-2 TRBD1 TRBV4-3 CASSQERGTGVGELFF TGCGCCAGCAGCCAAGAACGAGGGACAGGGGTCGGGGAGCTGTTTTTT
NA TRBJ2-5 NA TRBV4-1 CASSQVQGVGTQYF TGCGCCAGCAGCCAAGTACAGGGAGTGGGGACCCAGTACTTC
once TRBJ1-3 NA TRBV3-1 CASSPGSGNTIYF TGTGCCAGCAGCCCAGGGTCTGGAAACACCATATATTTT
NA TRBJ1-5 NA TRBV6-6 CASSSLPGSYQPQHF TGTGCCAGCAGTTCTCTCCCGGGAAGCTATCAGCCCCAGCATTTT
NA TRBJ1-2 NA TRBV12-3/TRBV12-4 CASNPSRYGYTF TGTGCCAGCAACCCGTCCCGCTATGGCTACACCTTC